These 15 T cell receptor beta chains were all obtained from the same sample, sequenced in a study of CD8+ T cells in alopecia areata. RNA extraction was followed by reverse transcription into cDNA, which acted as the sequencing template. Measured with immunoSEQ multiplex PCR; TCRdb has only the in-frame clones, and not every one. The data contain tens of thousands of clones, roughly 51% of them singletons. Input material: NKG2D-high CD8+ T cells sorted from blood. The receptors originated from a human donor with alopecia areata.

This sequence joins TRBV19 and TRBJ1-2; 7 bases map to TRBD1. The V gene's germline CDR1 is LNHDA and CDR2 SQIVND (reference sequence). The CDR3 loop spans 13 amino acids. With V trimmed by 10 bases and J by 8 bases, 13 bases remained unmatched. CDR3 bases: TGTGCCATCCCGACAGGGCATGAAGACGGCTACACCTTC. Translated: CAIPTGHEDGYTF.

This clone was seen a handful of times. This chain connects TRBV6-1 to TRBJ2-7, with 7 bases aligning to TRBD2. Germline V gives CDR1 MNHNS, CDR2 SASEGT. The CDR3 covers 15 residues. The trim removed 6 bases at V and 1 base at J, leaving 9 bases unmatched. CDR3 amino acids: CASSGLGGGSYEQYF. The CDR3 coding sequence is TGTGCCAGCAGCGGTCTTGGGGGAGGGTCCTACGAGCAGTACTTC.

The rearrangement links TRBV20-1 to TRBJ1-1; D possibly corresponds to TRBD1 (5 bases). Germline CDR1 and CDR2: DFQATT and SNEGSKA (reference sequence). The CDR3 extends over 11 amino acids. V was trimmed by 1 base and J by 14 bases, leaving 14 bases between them. CDR3 DNA sequence: TGCAGTGCTAGAGGGGGGGTGTTCAGATTCTTT. Its translation: CSARGGVFRFF.

The chain recombines TRBV28 with TRBJ2-5, with D perhaps given as TRBD1 or TRBD2 (6 bases each). The V and J ends lost 6 bases and 4 bases respectively, with 12 bases between them. Germline loops: CDR1 MDHEN, CDR2 SYDVKM. CDR3 size: 13 residues. The CDR3 DNA reads as TGTGCCAGCAGCCCGGGGGCAGGAGAGACCCAGTACTTC. Protein: CASSPGAGETQYF.

This sequence joins TRBV2 and TRBJ2-6; the match to TRBD1 covers 10 bases. The V segment lost 3 bases and the J segment 5 bases; nucleotides outside the gene matches: 7. Germline values: CDR1 SNHLY, CDR2 FYNNEI. The CDR3 sequence is 17 residues long. The CDR3 protein is CASSEGTGEYWANVLTF. The DNA for the CDR3 is TGTGCCAGCAGTGAGGGGACAGGGGAGTATTGGGCCAACGTCCTGACTTTC.

The chain has TRBV6-6 and TRBJ1-1; tentative D call: TRBD1 (5 bases). CDR1 is MNHNY, CDR2 SVGAGI, per germline (reference sequence). The CDR3 runs to 16 residues. The V end was cut by 8 bases, the J end by 4 bases, with 23 bases between. The CDR3 is CASSQLPGRGSTEAFF. The DNA for the CDR3 is TGTGCCAGCTCCCAACTTCCAGGGCGGGGAAGCACTGAAGCTTTCTTT.

This clone was seen only a few times. The J gene is TRBJ2-4, the V gene TRBV7-2; D is perhaps TRBD1 (6 bases). Germline CDR1 SGHTA, CDR2 FQGNSA. V dropped 3 bases and J dropped 7 bases, with 16 bases sitting between them. CDR3 length: 15 amino acids. The CDR3 sequence: CASSFSLSDSNIQYF. CDR3 nucleotides: TGTGCCAGCAGCTTTAGTTTATCGGACAGCAACATTCAGTACTTC.

This clone was seen ten or more times. The rearrangement links TRBV18 to TRBJ1-1; D not certain. Germline V gives CDR1 KGHSH, CDR2 LQKENI. The CDR3 totals 15 residues. The V and J ends lost 0 bases and 5 bases respectively, with 13 bases between them. CDR3 nucleotides: TGTGCCAGCTCACCACCGACGGGCGGTGAAACTGAAGCTTTCTTT. Translating gives CASSPPTGGETEAFF.

This clone was observed a handful of times. The rearrangement links TRBV29-1 to TRBJ1-2; TRBD1 matches at 9 bases. From germline, CDR1 is SQVTM and CDR2 ANQGSEA. After removal of 4 bases from V and 8 bases from J, the junction contained 11 bases not matched to a gene. This CDR3 contains 14 residues. The CDR3 sequence is CSVVALGQGLGYTF. The CDR3 region has the DNA TGCAGCGTTGTCGCCTTGGGACAGGGCTTGGGCTACACCTTC.

The chain couples TRBV5-1 to TRBJ2-7, with D uncertain. Trimming shortened V by 2 bases and J by 0 bases, and 6 bases separated the two germline ends. The length of the CDR3 is 13 residues. In germline, CDR1 is SGHRS, CDR2 YFSETQ. The CDR3 sequence is CASSLTGSYEQYF. Here the CDR3 DNA reads TGCGCCAGCAGCTTAACGGGCTCCTACGAGCAGTACTTC.

V is TRBV7-2 and J is TRBJ2-6, with D unresolved. This CDR3 has 11 residues. V lost 5 bases and J 12 bases, leaving 8 bases between the germline ends. Per germline, CDR1 SGHTA and CDR2 FQGNSA. The CDR3 region has the DNA TGTGCCAGCAGCGCCGTCGGCGTCCTGACTTTC. Encoded protein: CASSAVGVLTF.

This chain links TRBV29-1 with TRBJ2-2; 7 bases fit TRBD2. The CDR3 runs to 13 residues. Looked up from germline, CDR1 is SQVTM and CDR2 is ANQGSEA. V shed 4 bases, J shed 6 bases, and the junction held 5 bases outside the gene matches. The CDR3, as DNA: TGCAGCGTTGCTGGGAGGGTATCCGGGGAGCTGTTTTTT. Protein product: CSVAGRVSGELFF.

The rearrangement uses TRBV2 and TRBJ1-4; D unclear. The CDR3 runs to 14 residues. Trimming took 3 bases from V and 8 from J, leaving 13 bases between them. Looked up from germline, CDR1 is SNHLY and CDR2 is FYNNEI. CDR3 in DNA: TGTGCCAGCAGTGAGAGTAGGGCAGTCGAAAAACTGTTTTTT. Translated: CASSESRAVEKLFF.

The chain links TRBV29-1 to TRBJ2-3, with D uncertain. The germline V gene has CDR1 SQVTM and CDR2 ANQGSEA. The length of the CDR3 is 13 residues. Trimming cost V 6 bases and J 6 bases, with 16 bases left between them. The CDR3 DNA reads TGCAGCGTACCCGGTAAGGTCTCGGATACGCAGTATTTT. Residues: CSVPGKVSDTQYF.

The genes are TRBV7-8 and TRBJ1-4; TRBD1 might be the D (5 bases). CDR3 length: 14 residues. Deletions cut 4 bases from V and 6 bases from J, with 12 bases between. CDR1 is SGHVS, CDR2 FQNEAQ, per germline. The CDR3 coding sequence is TGTGCCAGCAGCTCCGTGGGGGAGTATGAAAAACTGTTTTTT. Amino acid sequence: CASSSVGEYEKLFF.